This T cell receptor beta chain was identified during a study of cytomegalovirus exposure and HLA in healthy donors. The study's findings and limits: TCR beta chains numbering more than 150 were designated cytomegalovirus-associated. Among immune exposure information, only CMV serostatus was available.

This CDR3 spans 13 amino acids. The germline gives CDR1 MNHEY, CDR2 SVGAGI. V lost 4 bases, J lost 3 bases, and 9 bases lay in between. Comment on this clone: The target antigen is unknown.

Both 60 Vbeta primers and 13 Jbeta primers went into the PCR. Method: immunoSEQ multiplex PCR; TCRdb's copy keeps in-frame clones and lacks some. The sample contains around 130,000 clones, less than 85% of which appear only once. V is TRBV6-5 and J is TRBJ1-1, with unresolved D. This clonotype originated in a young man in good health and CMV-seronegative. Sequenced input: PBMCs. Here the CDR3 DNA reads TGTGCCAGCAGTTCCCCACAGTACACTGAAGCTTTCTTT. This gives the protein CASSSPQYTEAFF.